Here is one TCR beta chain with its context. Its antigen is still unknown. The record has no base qualities; no much larger clone is one base away. The germline V gene yields SGHVS for CDR1 and FNYEAQ for CDR2. Including cysteine and phenylalanine, the CDR3 has 14 amino acids. Of all the DNA, just the CDR3 is kept, 42 bases in frame from base 1. Relative to germline, V is missing 5 bases and J is missing 4 bases, with 7 bases of the junction outside any gene match. Exclusion was applied to patients with uncontrolled infections, other autoimmune diseases, pregnancy or lactation. Diagnoses were based on clinical symptoms, serum thyroxine and TRAb, thyroid ultrasound and orbital computed tomography. Total RNA was extracted with Trizol reagent, and quality was checked on an Agilent 2100 Bioanalyzer. The entry originates in a study of T cells in Graves' hyperthyroidism and ophthalmopathy (dated by TCRdb to the late 2010s). Notes on the research overall: To identify distinguishing TCR V-J signatures, a discovery cohort of around 100 patients was used, comprising 43 with Graves' ophthalmopathy and 57 with stable Graves' hyperthyroidism. An independent validation cohort of around 19 hyperthyroidism patients and about 16 patients who later progressed to ophthalmopathy tested prospective prediction of ophthalmopathy. The approximately 90 discovery patients were randomly split 7:3 into training and test sets. In addition, the study compared T-cell repertoires in thyroid tissue and in blood from about six Graves' hyperthyroidism patients. Following sampling, methimazole starting at 30 mg daily was given to hyperthyroidism patients, and high-dose intravenous methylprednisolone was given to ophthalmopathy patients. The paper describes TCR Vbeta CDR3 sequencing of 120 to 150 peripheral blood samples, made up of about 40 ophthalmopathy patients, roughly 75 hyperthyroidism patients and 17 progressor patients.

The full study reports these points: In validation, progression to ophthalmopathy was predicted by the model with approximately 67% sensitivity and 72% to 85% specificity, a median of around 5.9 months before onset. In cross-validation, a model built on a 13 V-J signature told ophthalmopathy apart from stable hyperthyroidism with 87.88% sensitivity and approximately 81% specificity, and in testing the same model reached 80%/75%. Sample size was not statistically predetermined, and investigators were not blinded to group allocation. Blood samples also contained most of the expanded thyroid clonotypes (frequency above 0.001), which suggests that blood repertoires may reflect thyroid immune responses.

The TCR beta CDR3 regions were amplified from the RNA transcripts. The TCR CDR3 was subjected to a first round of RT-PCR using the HTBI primer set and the Qiagen OneStep RT-PCR kit. Libraries were constructed in a second round of multiplex PCR, after which size selection and purification were performed. Paired-end sequencing of the libraries was performed with 100 bp reads on an Illumina HiSeq2000. Processing in the source paper ran as follows. Raw data were processed with SOAPnuke, discarding reads with adapters, uncalled bases, mean Phred below 15, or no exact constant-primer or identifier match. COPE v1.2.5 was used to merge high-quality paired reads, and clonotypes were defined as unique nucleotide sequences. MiTCR v1.1 was used to align the clonotypes against IMGT TRBV, TRBD and TRBJ reference segments. The analysis was restricted to V-J combinations with a frequency above 0.0001, which together covered roughly 99% of the repertoires. A TCS score was defined as the ratio of F50 (clonal expansion) to E x V (chaos), with BLOSUM62-based TCRdist applied between CDR3 peptides within each V-J. Welch's t-statistics and random forest reduced around 550 V-J features to 10 to 15, which were used in a naive Bayes classifier (R e1071). The Morisita-Horn index was used to measure how similar the thyroid and blood repertoires were. The raw public reads went through TCRdb reprocessing: fastp at Q25, MiXCR clone calling, in-frame beta chains kept. Rows merge per CDR3 protein into single entries with the most common DNA and genes. The V and J calls here are based on TCRdb, not the publication. The sample table records about 500,000 distinct CDR3 sequences; 40% to 55% of these occur just once. The ten largest clones take up about two fifths of the sample.

The specimen was peripheral blood or thyroid tissue (not recorded which). The chain is encoded by TRBV7-6 joined to TRBJ1-1, and 7 junctional nucleotides match TRBD1. The clonotype originates from an adult woman with Graves' disease, either hyperthyroidism or ophthalmopathy (not recorded which). In nucleotides, the sequence is TGTGCCAGCAGCGGATCTGCAGGGGGCACTGAAGCTTTCTTT. Translated, this is CASSGSAGGTEAFF.